A single sample gave rise to the 24 T cell receptor beta chains below, sequenced in a study of cytomegalovirus exposure and HLA in healthy donors. The PCR contained 60 Vbeta and 13 Jbeta primers. Clones were sequenced by immunoSEQ multiplex PCR, and TCRdb holds only the in-frame ones, with some missing. The profile shows about 180,000 clones, around 80% of them singletons. The sequencing sample was made of PBMCs. All receptors come from a woman aged 55 to 70 in good health and CMV-seropositive.

The chain recombines TRBV5-6 with TRBJ1-5; no clear D. Deletions cut 2 bases from V and 5 bases from J, with 8 bases between. CDR3 length: 13 amino acids. Germline V gene lookup returns CDR1 SGHDT and CDR2 YYEEEE. Here the CDR3 reads CASSFGPHQPQHF. The DNA for the CDR3 is TGTGCCAGCAGCTTCGGTCCACATCAGCCCCAGCATTTT.

The V and J genes are TRBV6-1 and TRBJ2-5, with D hard to call. V lost 6 bases and J lost 4, with 12 bases in between. The CDR3 spans 13 residues. Germline V gives CDR1 MNHNS, CDR2 SASEGT. CDR3 loop: CASSKEFRETQYF. As DNA, the CDR3 is TGTGCCAGCAGCAAGGAGTTTAGAGAGACCCAGTACTTC.

J is TRBJ2-7 and V is TRBV5-6, with D unclear. Trimming shortened V by 0 bases and J by 4 bases, and 14 bases separated the two germline ends. The CDR3 covers 15 residues. Per germline, CDR1 SGHDT and CDR2 YYEEEE. The CDR3 coding sequence is TGTGCCAGCAGCTTGGCCAGCGAGAGTTTTTACGAGCAGTACTTC. Its protein is CASSLASESFYEQYF.

The chain's CDR3 is CASSPGQGVTGELFF. In DNA, the CDR3 is TGCGCCAGCAGCCCAGGACAGGGCGTCACCGGGGAGCTGTTTTTT. The rearrangement joins TRBV5-1 to TRBJ2-2, with TRBD1 matching over 8 bases. The CDR3 is 15 amino acids. From germline, CDR1 is SGHRS and CDR2 YFSETQ. Trimming took 4 bases from V and 4 from J; bases not matched to a gene: 6.

This chain joins TRBV11-3 and TRBJ2-7; the D gene is possibly TRBD1 (5 bases). Germline V gene data show CDR1 as SGHNT and CDR2 as YENEEA. Between the trimmed V and J ends, which lost 5 bases and 9 bases, there was a span of 14 bases. The CDR3 is 12 residues long. CDR3 protein: CASSGQVGGQYF. The CDR3 DNA reads as TGTGCCAGCAGCGGACAAGTCGGCGGGCAGTACTTC.

V usage is TRBV5-6 and J usage is TRBJ1-2, with TRBD1 matching over 10 bases. The CDR3 covers 14 residues. Germline trimming cut 3 bases from V and 4 bases from J; bases unmatched to any gene: 3. Germline V lookup: CDR1 SGHDT, CDR2 YYEEEE. CDR3 amino acids: CASSWDRGRYGYTF. The CDR3 bases are TGTGCCAGCAGCTGGGACAGGGGACGCTATGGCTACACCTTC.

The gene calls are TRBV7-9 and TRBJ1-3; D perhaps matches TRBD1 (6 bases). This CDR3 is 17 amino acids long. The germline V gene has CDR1 SEHNR and CDR2 FQNEAQ (reference sequence). Trimming cost V 2 bases and J 0 bases, with 14 bases left between them. This CDR3 reads CASSLQAGALSGNTIYF. CDR3 DNA: TGTGCCAGCAGCTTACAAGCAGGGGCCCTCTCTGGAAACACCATATATTTT. Full variable domain (outside the CDR3, taken from reference TRBV7-9 and TRBJ1-3): DTGVSQNPRHKITKRGQNVTFRCDPISEHNRLYWYRQTLGQGPEFLTYFQNEAQLEKSRLLSDRFSAERPKGSFSTLEIQRTEQGDSAMYLCASSLQAGALSGNTIYFGEGSWLTVV.

This chain connects TRBV30 to TRBJ2-3; the D is unclear. V was trimmed by 4 bases and J by 0 bases, leaving 11 bases between them. Germline V CDR1 and CDR2: GTSNPN, SVGIG (reference sequence). The CDR3 length is 14 residues. The CDR3 is CAWKPAGSTDTQYF. The CDR3 bases are TGTGCCTGGAAGCCGGCCGGGAGCACAGATACGCAGTATTTT.

As for this clone: A junction boundary mismatches the germline segment, possibly from a read error. This chain links TRBV7-8 with TRBJ2-6, with TRBD1 identical over 7 bases. The CDR3 loop spans 15 amino acids. CDR1 SGHVS and CDR2 FQNEAQ come from the germline V gene. CDR3 coding DNA: TGTGCCAGTCGACAGGGTGCGATGGGGGCCAACGGCCTGACTTTC. Protein sequence: CASRQGAMGANGLTF.

The chain uses TRBV6-6 and TRBJ2-7, with D possibly matching TRBD1 (5 bases). Trimming took 4 bases from V and 5 from J, leaving 18 bases between them. Germline CDR1 and CDR2: MNHNY and SVGAGI (reference sequence). This CDR3 region has 15 residues. CDR3 loop: CASSLSQWTQNEQYF. The CDR3 DNA reads as TGTGCCAGCAGTTTATCCCAATGGACACAAAACGAGCAGTACTTC.

This chain uses TRBV2 with TRBJ1-2; TRBD1 matches 12 bases. Per germline, CDR1 SNHLY and CDR2 FYNNEI. The CDR3 spans 14 residues. V lost 6 bases, J lost 6 bases, and 5 bases stayed unmatched. The CDR3, as DNA: TGTGCCAGCAGCGGGGACAGGGGGCTGGATGGCTACACCTTC. Protein product: CASSGDRGLDGYTF.

V usage is TRBV7-8 and J usage is TRBJ2-1; D is possibly TRBD2 (6 bases). The CDR3 spans 15 residues. CDR1 and CDR2 (germline): SGHVS, FQNEAQ. The V end was cut by 0 bases, the J end by 5 bases, with 11 bases between. The CDR3: CASSLARGWNNEQFF. DNA for the CDR3: TGTGCCAGCAGCTTAGCACGGGGGTGGAACAATGAGCAGTTCTTC.

Details on this clone: Other DNA variants within this sample encode the same CDR3. The chain joins TRBV18 to TRBJ1-5; D is ambiguous. Deletions cut 2 bases from V and 5 bases from J, with 7 bases between. CDR1 is KGHSH, CDR2 LQKENI, per germline. There are 13 residues in the CDR3. CDR3 DNA: TGTGCCAGCTCACCAGGTAGAGATCAGCCCCAGCATTTT. Translation: CASSPGRDQPQHF.

The V and J genes are TRBV27 and TRBJ1-2; 7 nucleotides agree with TRBD1. In germline, CDR1 is MNHEY, CDR2 SMNVEV (reference sequence). This CDR3 region has 17 residues. V trimming: 4 bases; J trimming: 2 bases; junction bases outside the gene matches: 13. For the CDR3, the DNA is TGTGCCAGCAGTTCCATTAGAAGAGACAGGGACAACTATGGCTACACCTTC. Protein sequence: CASSSIRRDRDNYGYTF.

A word on this clone: Sequence at one end of the junction differs from germline and may be a read error. Written as DNA, the CDR3 is TGTGCCAGCAGTGGACAGGTTTCCGGGGCCAACGGCCTGACTTTC. Encoded protein: CASSGQVSGANGLTF. The chain recombines TRBV6-1 with TRBJ2-6; possibly TRBD1 for D (6 bases). The CDR3 totals 15 residues. From germline, CDR1 is MNHNS and CDR2 SASEGT.

The chain joins TRBV2 to TRBJ2-2; maybe TRBD1 (5 bases). Germline values: CDR1 SNHLY, CDR2 FYNNEI. The CDR3 consists of 17 residues. Between the trimmed V and J ends, which lost 6 bases and 1 base, there was a span of 18 bases. The CDR3 here is CASRGALDRRNTGELFF. CDR3 DNA sequence: TGTGCCAGCAGAGGGGCCTTGGACCGGAGGAACACCGGGGAGCTGTTTTTT.

The V gene is TRBV5-8, the J gene TRBJ1-1; tentatively, D is TRBD1 (5 bases). V was shortened by 1 base and J by 1 base, with 8 bases between the two germline ends. Germline assignment: CDR1 SGHTS and CDR2 YDEGEE. The CDR3 contains 14 residues. The CDR3 bases are TGTGCCAGCAGCTTGCGCCAGGGGAACACTGAAGCTTTCTTT. It yields the protein CASSLRQGNTEAFF. Together with reference TRBV5-8 and TRBJ1-1, the CDR3 gives the full variable domain: EAGVTQSPTHLIKTRGQQATLRCSPISGHTSVYWYQQALGLGLQFLLWYDEGEERNRGNFPPRFSGRQFPNYSSELNVNALELEDSALYLCASSLRQGNTEAFFGQGTRLTVV.

The chain uses TRBV6-6 and TRBJ1-1, with 10 positions matching TRBD1. This CDR3 is built from 14 residues. Losses at the gene ends were 2 bases for V and 7 bases for J; bases not matched to a gene: 4. Germline loops: CDR1 MNHNY, CDR2 SVGAGI (reference sequence). The DNA of the CDR3 is TGTGCCAGCAGTTACGACAGGGGGCTAAGTGAAGCTTTCTTT. This encodes CASSYDRGLSEAFF.

The CDR3 bases are TGTGCCAGCAGTTACGAAGGGGGCAGGGGCGAGCAGTACTTC. It codes for CASSYEGGRGEQYF. The gene calls are TRBV6-6 and TRBJ2-5, with 7 bases matching TRBD1. The end of the DNA aligns better with TRBJ2-7, so the J call may be wrong. Germline V CDR1 and CDR2: MNHNY, SVGAGI (reference sequence). This CDR3 has 14 residues.

This chain links TRBV10-3 with TRBJ2-5, with TRBD1 identical over 9 bases. CDR1 is ENHRY, CDR2 SYGVKD, per germline. V lost 5 bases, J lost 5 bases, and 9 bases stayed unmatched. The CDR3 has 15 amino acids. Written as DNA, the CDR3 is TGTGCCATCAGTATAACAGGGGGCTCGGTGGAGACCCAGTACTTC. Amino acids: CAISITGGSVETQYF.

The chain carries TRBV28 and TRBJ1-2; D might be TRBD1 (5 bases). The ends were cut back, 7 bases at V and 4 bases at J, with 19 bases in the middle. This CDR3 region has 15 residues. In germline, CDR1 is MDHEN, CDR2 SYDVKM. CDR3 in DNA: TGTGCCAGCACCTGGGGCAGTGATCAAACCTATGGCTACACCTTC. This translates into CASTWGSDQTYGYTF.

In its sample, this clone was seen once. The rearrangement joins TRBV6-1 to TRBJ2-1; TRBD2 agrees at 7 bases. Germline CDR1 and CDR2: MNHNS and SASEGT. J was trimmed by 4 bases and V by 3 bases; bases with no gene match: 6. CDR3 size: 15 residues. This CDR3 is CASSEVGRGYNEQFF. DNA of the CDR3: TGTGCCAGCAGTGAGGTGGGGCGGGGGTACAATGAGCAGTTCTTC.

The V call is TRBV7-3, the J call TRBJ1-2; 9 bases line up with TRBD1. V was clipped by 5 bases and J by 7 bases; unmatched bases: 8. The CDR3 consists of 14 residues. Germline V CDR1 and CDR2: SGHTA, FQGTGA. DNA for the CDR3: TGTGCCAGCAGCCCAGGGACAGGGCCGAGTGGCTACACCTTC. It translates to CASSPGTGPSGYTF.

The chain combines TRBV7-7 with TRBJ2-2; 15 positions match TRBD2. Germline V CDR1 and CDR2: SSHAT, FNYEAQ (reference sequence). Trimming removed 5 bases from V and 5 bases from J; junction bases left unmatched: 15. The CDR3 has 20 amino acids. The CDR3 spells CASSIGLAGGPGVGTGELFF. The CDR3 DNA is TGTGCCAGCAGCATCGGACTAGCGGGGGGGCCGGGTGTAGGAACCGGGGAGCTGTTTTTT.